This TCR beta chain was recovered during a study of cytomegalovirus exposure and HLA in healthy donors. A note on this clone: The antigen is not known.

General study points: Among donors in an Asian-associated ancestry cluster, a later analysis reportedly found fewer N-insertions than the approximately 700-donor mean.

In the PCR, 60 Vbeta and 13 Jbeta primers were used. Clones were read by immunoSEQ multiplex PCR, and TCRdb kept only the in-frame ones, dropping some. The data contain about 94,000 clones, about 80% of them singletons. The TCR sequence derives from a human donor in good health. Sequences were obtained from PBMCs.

CDR3 amino acids: CASSVSGGSSYNEQFF. The CDR3 nucleotides are TGCGCCAGCAGCGTAAGCGGGGGGAGCTCCTACAATGAGCAGTTCTTC. V usage is TRBV5-1 and J usage is TRBJ2-1; TRBD2 aligns across 9 bases. CDR3 length equals 16 residues. The germline CDR1 and CDR2 sequences are SGHRS and YFSETQ. Germline trimming cut 4 bases from V and 0 bases from J; bases unmatched to any gene: 5.